This T cell receptor beta chain was found in a study of PD-1 blockade in mismatch repair-deficient tumors. This clone was observed once. The antigen is undetermined. The study's findings and limits: Tumor-resident clones, often undetectable pretreatment in blood, expanded then contracted after pembrolizumab.

Sequenced by immunoSEQ multiplex PCR; TCRdb stores in-frame clones only, minus some. This table holds roughly 45,000 clones, more than 65% found once. CDR1 and CDR2 (germline): SGHRS, YFSETQ. CDR3 length equals 14 residues. V lost 0 bases to trimming and J lost 3 bases, with 10 bases between them. The V and J genes are TRBV5-1 and TRBJ2-7; D remains ambiguous. The clonotype was recovered from an adult with mismatch repair-deficient cancer. Sequencing was performed on PBMCs, taken before pembrolizumab treatment. Here the CDR3 DNA reads TGCGCCAGCAGCTTGGAAATGGGGAACTACGAGCAGTACTTC. It specifies CASSLEMGNYEQYF.